This passage covers 32 T cell receptor beta chains from one sample sequenced in a study of shared clonotypes between healthy human individuals. The data were produced by immunoSEQ multiplex PCR, yet TCRdb's version contains in-frame clones alone and is incomplete. This sample carries about 580,000 clones, roughly 98% of them seen once, and the ten largest clones take around 0.3%. CD8 cells classed as naive were CD45RO-negative and positively selected for CCR7, excluding terminally differentiated effector memory CD45RA+ cells. Specimen: naive CD8+ T cells sorted from blood. The receptors come from a young man in good health.

A single count supports this clone. The V call is TRBV7-6, the J call TRBJ1-1; no reliable D call. The CDR3 spans 15 residues. Trimming took 5 bases from V and 3 from J, leaving 16 bases between them. Germline CDR1 reads SGHVS; CDR2 reads FNYEAQ. The CDR3 DNA is TGTGCCAGCAGCAATACCGGAGGCCGGTACACTGAAGCTTTCTTT. Its translation: CASSNTGGRYTEAFF. The entire variable domain, with the rest obtained from reference TRBV7-6 and TRBJ1-1, is as follows: GAGVSQSPRYKVTKRGQDVALRCDPISGHVSLYWYRQALGQGPEFLTYFNYEAQQDKSGLPNDRFSAERPEGSISTLTIQRTEQRDSAMYRCASSNTGGRYTEAFFGQGTRLTVV.

The V call is TRBV20-1, the J call TRBJ1-1; D call uncertain. The germline V and J ends were trimmed by 6 bases and 4 bases, with 9 bases remaining between them. The CDR3 runs to 11 residues. Germline lookup yields CDR1 DFQATT and CDR2 SNEGSKA (reference sequence). For the CDR3, the DNA is TGCAGTGCCCCGAAGGGCACTGAAGCTTTCTTT. It codes for CSAPKGTEAFF.

The chain combines TRBV9 with TRBJ1-4; D remains unclear. The germline V gene encodes CDR1 SGDLS and CDR2 YYNGEE. With 3 bases removed from V and 5 bases from J, the gap between germline ends came to 11 bases. This CDR3 contains 14 residues. The CDR3 bases are TGTGCCAGCAGCGCCTATGACGGCAATGAAAAACTGTTTTTT. This translates into CASSAYDGNEKLFF.

The V gene is TRBV6-1, the J gene TRBJ2-7; D unclear. This CDR3 contains 15 residues. Germline V CDR1 and CDR2: MNHNS, SASEGT. Trimming shortened V by 4 bases and J by 0 bases, and 13 bases separated the two germline ends. The CDR3 region has the DNA TGTGCCAGCAGTGGTTGGACGGAGAGCTCCTACGAGCAGTACTTC. Its translation is CASSGWTESSYEQYF.

V and J are TRBV6-1 and TRBJ1-5; 11 positions match TRBD1. Trimming at V came to 4 bases and at J to 6 bases, leaving 11 bases not matched to a gene. Germline-derived CDR1 and CDR2 are MNHNS and SASEGT. This CDR3 region has 17 residues. The chain's CDR3 is CASSAVWGGTGGQPQHF. The CDR3, as DNA: TGTGCCAGCAGTGCCGTCTGGGGGGGGACAGGGGGTCAGCCCCAGCATTTT.

The chain employs TRBV9 and TRBJ2-1, with TRBD1 identical over 12 bases. The CDR3 covers 15 residues. Germline CDR1 is SGDLS and CDR2 is YYNGEE. Trimming at V came to 1 base and at J to 7 bases, leaving 3 bases not matched to a gene. CDR3 sequence reads: CASSVSGQGANEQFF. CDR3 DNA sequence: TGTGCCAGCAGCGTATCGGGACAGGGGGCTAATGAGCAGTTCTTC.

The rearrangement links TRBV28 to TRBJ2-4; no reliable D call. This CDR3 spans 15 amino acids. V was shortened by 5 bases and J by 0 bases, with 11 bases between the two germline ends. The germline gives CDR1 MDHEN, CDR2 SYDVKM. The CDR3 coding sequence is TGTGCCAGCAGTGGAACAAACCTAGCCAAAAACATTCAGTACTTC. Protein: CASSGTNLAKNIQYF.

CDR3 in amino acids: CASSLEGGKALTANQYF. The CDR3 DNA sequence: TGTGCCAGCAGCTTAGAGGGCGGGAAGGCACTAACTGCGAACCAGTACTTC. This sequence joins TRBV7-9 and TRBJ2-7; D perhaps matches TRBD2 (6 bases). The CDR3 contains 17 residues. Per germline, CDR1 SEHNR and CDR2 FQNEAQ (reference sequence). Trimming cost V 1 base and J 10 bases, with 26 bases left between them.

About this clone itself: The sample holds other DNA sequences that translate to the same CDR3. Here the CDR3 DNA reads TGCGCCAGCAGCTTGGAACTGGGCTCCTACGAGCAGTACTTC. It translates to CASSLELGSYEQYF. The rearrangement joins TRBV5-1 to TRBJ2-7, with no clear D. Germline CDR1 is SGHRS and CDR2 is YFSETQ. V shed 0 bases and J shed 0 bases, with 7 bases lying between them. This CDR3 has 14 residues.

About this clone: Other nucleotide sequences from this sample produce the same CDR3. The chain combines TRBV7-2 with TRBJ2-7, with TRBD2 matching 9 bases. The CDR3 contains 14 residues. Germline V lookup: CDR1 SGHTA, CDR2 FQGNSA. V shed 3 bases, J shed 1 base, and the junction held 1 base outside the gene matches. In DNA form, the CDR3 reads TGTGCCAGCAGCTTCGCGGGGGGGTCCTACGAGCAGTACTTC. Translated, it gives CASSFAGGSYEQYF.

The chain joins TRBV11-2 to TRBJ2-1; D not resolved. The CDR3 loop spans 13 amino acids. Germline V lookup: CDR1 SGHAT, CDR2 FQNNGV. Trimming left V 5 bases short and J 6 bases short, with 11 bases between. The CDR3: CASSPGRGNEQFF. The CDR3 nucleotides are TGTGCCAGCAGCCCCGGTCGAGGCAATGAGCAGTTCTTC.

The rearrangement uses TRBV4-1 and TRBJ1-5; D perhaps matches TRBD1 (5 bases). The CDR3 spans 16 residues. CDR1 MGHRA and CDR2 YSYEKL come from the germline V gene. V lost 3 bases to trimming and J lost 5 bases, with 17 bases between them. CDR3 loop: CASSQLLQRGDQPQHF. CDR3 sequence (DNA): TGCGCCAGCAGCCAGCTCCTCCAGAGGGGAGATCAGCCCCAGCATTTT.

As to this clone: A junction end diverges from the germline sequence, so it may reflect a read error. The chain is built from TRBV15 and TRBJ1-2, with 7 bases identical to TRBD1. The CDR3 is made up of 11 amino acids. From germline, CDR1 is LNHNV and CDR2 YYDKDF (reference sequence). The CDR3 sequence is CATSGQTGLSF. CDR3 coding DNA: TGTGCCACCAGCGGACAGACAGGGCTTTCTTTC.

Remarks on this clone: The same CDR3 can be traced to other DNA sequences in this sample. The chain is built from TRBV14 and TRBJ2-1; D is ambiguous. Germline V CDR1 and CDR2: SGHDN, FVKESK. The CDR3 is made up of 12 amino acids. Trimming removed 1 base from V and 4 bases from J, with 2 bases in between. The CDR3 DNA reads TGTGCCAGCAGCCAAGGGTACAATGAGCAGTTCTTC. Protein product: CASSQGYNEQFF. Full variable domain (outside the CDR3, taken from reference TRBV14 and TRBJ2-1): EAGVTQFPSHSVIEKGQTVTLRCDPISGHDNLYWYRRVMGKEIKFLLHFVKESKQDESGMPNNRFLAERTGGTYSTLKVQPAELEDSGVYFCASSQGYNEQFFGPGTRLTVL.

The J gene is TRBJ2-7, the V gene TRBV5-1; D gene ambiguous. Germline V CDR1 and CDR2: SGHRS, YFSETQ. There are 14 residues in the CDR3. The V and J ends lost 1 base and 1 base respectively, with 9 bases between them. Here the CDR3 reads CASSLKSKSYEQYF. The CDR3 DNA sequence: TGCGCCAGCAGCTTGAAGTCAAAATCCTACGAGCAGTACTTC.

The chain joins TRBV6-5 to TRBJ1-2, with D unresolved. CDR1 and CDR2 from the germline V gene are MNHEY and SVGAGI. V shed 6 bases and J shed 0 bases, with 8 bases lying between them. CDR3 size: 13 residues. The CDR3 coding sequence is TGTGCCAGCAGACCGGGAGCTAACTATGGCTACACCTTC. Protein: CASRPGANYGYTF.

This chain links TRBV11-3 with TRBJ2-1, with D maybe TRBD1 (5 bases). This CDR3 region has 17 residues. Trimming cost V 2 bases and J 8 bases, with 22 bases left between them. The germline V gene encodes CDR1 SGHNT and CDR2 YENEEA. Written as DNA, the CDR3 is TGTGCCAGCAGCTTACGCAGTACAGGCTACGACTCGGATGAGCAGTTCTTC. Protein product: CASSLRSTGYDSDEQFF.

This chain joins TRBV6-1 and TRBJ1-4; a possible D gene is TRBD1 (5 bases). Germline V gene lookup returns CDR1 MNHNS and CDR2 SASEGT. Trimming removed 2 bases from V and 10 bases from J, with 17 bases in between. CDR3 length: 15 amino acids. As DNA, the CDR3 is TGTGCCAGCAGTGAACAATCCCCTCAGGGCTCAAAACTGTTTTTT. This gives the protein CASSEQSPQGSKLFF.

CDR3 nucleotides: TGTGCCAGCAGCTTGGTGGGGGGATCGGGCGAGCAGTACTTC. Amino acids: CASSLVGGSGEQYF. The chain recombines TRBV5-4 with TRBJ2-7; TRBD2 might be the D (6 bases). The germline CDR1 and CDR2 sequences are SGHNT and YYREEE (reference sequence). This CDR3 region has 14 residues. V dropped 0 bases and J dropped 6 bases, with 13 bases sitting between them.

The chain recombines TRBV7-6 with TRBJ2-1; the D is unclear. CDR1 SGHVS and CDR2 FNYEAQ come from the germline V gene. The ends were cut back, 1 base at V and 6 bases at J, with 10 bases in the middle. The CDR3 is 14 residues long. The CDR3 region has the DNA TGTGCCAGCAGCTTAGACCGCCGGATCAATGAGCAGTTCTTC. It codes for CASSLDRRINEQFF.

The V and J genes are TRBV7-8 and TRBJ2-2; D uncertain. Germline-derived CDR1 and CDR2 are SGHVS and FQNEAQ. Deletions cut 5 bases from V and 7 bases from J, with 14 bases between. The CDR3 is 14 amino acids. The CDR3 DNA reads as TGTGCCAGCAGCCCCAATGTGGTGGGCGGGGAGCTGTTTTTT. Encoded protein: CASSPNVVGGELFF.

The V gene is TRBV4-1, the J gene TRBJ2-7; D could derive from TRBD1 or TRBD2 (5 bases each). This CDR3 region has 13 residues. Looked up from germline, CDR1 is MGHRA and CDR2 is YSYEKL. V was trimmed by 1 base and J by 3 bases, leaving 7 bases between them. The CDR3 nucleotides read TGCGCCAGCAGCCAAGTTGGGGGCTACGAGCAGTACTTC. The encoded protein is CASSQVGGYEQYF.

J is TRBJ2-1 and V is TRBV14; no clear D. This CDR3 region has 13 residues. Looked up from germline, CDR1 is SGHDN and CDR2 is FVKESK. V was shortened by 3 bases and J by 2 bases, with 5 bases between the two germline ends. CDR3: CASSHFTYNEQFF. The DNA of the CDR3 is TGTGCCAGCAGCCACTTCACCTACAATGAGCAGTTCTTC.

The chain couples TRBV5-8 to TRBJ2-1; 12 bases match TRBD2. In germline, CDR1 is SGHTS, CDR2 YDEGEE. Trimming took 0 bases from V and 8 from J; bases not matched to a gene: 3. The CDR3 totals 15 residues. CDR3 DNA sequence: TGTGCCAGCAGCTTGGGGACTAGCGGGGCGGATGAGCAGTTCTTC. It is translated as CASSLGTSGADEQFF.

The chain couples TRBV7-9 to TRBJ1-1, with D hard to call. The length of the CDR3 is 12 residues. Trimming left V 5 bases short and J 6 bases short, with 10 bases between. Per the germline V gene, CDR1 is SEHNR and CDR2 is FQNEAQ (reference sequence). The CDR3 here is CASSRPGSEAFF. For the CDR3, the DNA is TGTGCCAGCAGCCGACCCGGGTCTGAAGCTTTCTTT.

This chain links TRBV30 with TRBJ1-4; 8 nucleotides align to TRBD1. CDR3 size: 14 residues. V was pared by 0 bases and J by 7 bases, with 4 bases of the junction left unmatched. Germline-derived CDR1 and CDR2 are GTSNPN and SVGIG (reference sequence). CDR3: CAWSVGQGSEKLFF. The CDR3 nucleotides are TGTGCCTGGAGTGTCGGACAGGGAAGTGAAAAACTGTTTTTT.

J is TRBJ2-7 and V is TRBV7-8; 7 nucleotides agree with TRBD1. CDR1 is SGHVS and CDR2 is FQNEAQ in the germline V gene. With 1 base clipped from V and 4 bases from J, the junction kept 7 bases outside the gene matches. The CDR3 totals 15 residues. The DNA for the CDR3 is TGTGCCAGCAGCTTAGAGGGGGCACCTAGATACGAGCAGTACTTC. Amino acid sequence: CASSLEGAPRYEQYF.

The chain recombines TRBV25-1 with TRBJ2-1; 10 bases fit TRBD2. The V gene end was trimmed by 2 bases and the J gene end by 6 bases; junction bases not matched to a gene: 4. CDR3 size: 15 residues. Germline loops: CDR1 MGHDK, CDR2 SYGVNS. CDR3: CASSERLAGVNEQFF. CDR3 DNA sequence: TGTGCCAGCAGTGAACGTCTAGCGGGAGTCAATGAGCAGTTCTTC.

The chain couples TRBV7-2 to TRBJ1-3; D remains unclear. This CDR3 comprises 16 residues. The germline V gene encodes CDR1 SGHTA and CDR2 FQGNSA. Between the trimmed V and J ends, which lost 5 bases and 1 base, there was a span of 15 bases. CDR3 in DNA: TGTGCCAGCAGCCCAGCGGGTGGACTGTCTGGAAACACCATATATTTT. Translation: CASSPAGGLSGNTIYF.

The rearrangement links TRBV9 to TRBJ2-1, with a tentative D call TRBD2 (6 bases). Trimming took 3 bases from V and 1 from J, leaving 14 bases between them. CDR1 and CDR2 (germline): SGDLS, YYNGEE. The CDR3 spans 16 residues. CDR3 protein: CASSASRRGSYNEQFF. CDR3 nucleotide sequence: TGTGCCAGCAGCGCCTCCCGGAGGGGTTCCTACAATGAGCAGTTCTTC.

The gene calls are TRBV4-1 and TRBJ2-1; 13 nucleotides align to TRBD2. The CDR3 sequence is 17 residues long. Trimming took 4 bases from V and 2 from J; bases not matched to a gene: 5. Germline-derived CDR1 and CDR2 are MGHRA and YSYEKL. The CDR3 nucleotides are TGCGCCAGCAGCCCTACACTAGCGGGAGGGACCTACAATGAGCAGTTCTTC. This codes for CASSPTLAGGTYNEQFF.

As concerns this clone: In the same sample, other DNA sequences code for this CDR3. The V call is TRBV27, the J call TRBJ2-7, with 7 bases that match TRBD2. V was pared by 2 bases and J by 2 bases, with 3 bases of the junction left unmatched. This CDR3 contains 14 residues. Germline V lookup: CDR1 MNHEY, CDR2 SMNVEV (reference sequence). The CDR3, as DNA: TGTGCCAGCAGTTTAGCGGGAGCGCCCTACGAGCAGTACTTC. Its protein is CASSLAGAPYEQYF.